Sequencing of this T cell receptor beta chain was carried out in a study of blood T cell repertoires in COVID-19. Turning to the study itself: Some COVID-19 samples were acute and others convalescent; all came from the United States, Italy and Spain. The analysed material was cDNA or gDNA that came from T cells, B-cell-depleted T cells, or PBMCs.

Seattle patients were enrolled while actively infected and followed longitudinally. Per the study methods: Amplified reference gene primers provided the basis for estimating nucleated cell counts. The assay was immunoSEQ multiplex PCR, and TCRdb's table has in-frame clones only and misses some. The V and J calls and clone size were taken over from that table, and D and trimming were inferred from the DNA. The sample records tens of thousands of clones, 89% being singletons. The sequence was obtained from a man aged 45-60 years with COVID-19, enrolled during active disease. The sequencing sample was made of peripheral blood.

The CDR3 DNA reads as TGTGCCAGCAGTGAAGTCGAGACGAGCGTTGGTGGCTACACCTTC. Amino acid sequence: CASSEVETSVGGYTF. The chain employs TRBV6-1 and TRBJ1-2; D ambiguous. The CDR3 totals 15 residues. Germline-derived CDR1 and CDR2 are MNHNS and SASEGT. Between the trimmed V and J ends, which lost 1 base and 7 bases, there was a span of 16 bases.